This TCR beta chain was recorded in a study of CD8+ T cells in alopecia areata. Isolated RNA was reverse transcribed into cDNA used as the sequencing template. TCRdb keeps only in-frame clones here, not all; method: immunoSEQ multiplex PCR. The sample records 100,000 to 150,000 clones, roughly 54% being singletons. This CDR3 comprises 13 residues. Deletions cut 1 base from V and 4 bases from J, with 5 bases between. Looked up from germline, CDR1 is SGHNT and CDR2 is YENEEA. The V call is TRBV11-3, the J call TRBJ1-5; D gene uncertain. This receptor was obtained from a human donor with alopecia areata. The sequencing used CD4+ T cells sorted from blood, collected at week 0. CDR3 in amino acids: CASSLVMNQPQHF. In DNA form, the CDR3 reads TGTGCCAGCAGCTTAGTCATGAATCAGCCCCAGCATTTT.